The 12 T cell receptor beta chains below all came from one sample that was sequenced in a study of monozygotic twins with inflammatory bowel disease. After re-calling the 5' RACE reads, TCRdb lists one entry per CDR3 protein, DNA absent. Its table lists around 100,000 distinct CDR3 sequences. The source material was blood. These receptors all stem from a human donor with ulcerative colitis or Crohn's disease, or a healthy co-twin of an affected twin (not recorded which).

The chain uses TRBV7-2 and TRBJ2-2; absent DNA, TCRdb's TRBD2 call cannot be checked. Germline V gene data show CDR1 as SGHTA and CDR2 as FQGNSA. This CDR3 is built from 12 residues. The chain's CDR3 is CASSSQARPLFF.

The rearrangement links TRBV24-1 to TRBJ2-1; TCRdb indicates TRBD2, and absent DNA this call remains unverified. CDR1 and CDR2 from the germline V gene are KGHDR and SFDVKD. The CDR3 contains 14 residues. CDR3 region: CATSGRDHYNEQFF.

The genes are TRBV20-1 and TRBJ2-1; with no DNA, the TCRdb D assignment of TRBD2 cannot be verified. The CDR3 runs to 17 residues. Germline values: CDR1 DFQATT, CDR2 SNEGSKA (reference sequence). CDR3 sequence: CSARDRSGRYHRNEQFF.

V usage is TRBV6-2 or TRBV6-3 and J usage is TRBJ2-7. Germline CDR1 MNHEY, CDR2 SVGEGT. The CDR3 runs 12 residues. The CDR3 loop reads CASRLGLYVQYF.

The V and J genes are TRBV20-1 and TRBJ1-6. This CDR3 is built from 16 residues. The germline CDR1 and CDR2 sequences are DFQATT and SNEGSKA (reference sequence). The CDR3 here is CSARNLKDLANSPLHF.

J is TRBJ1-4 and V is TRBV20-1; TCRdb calls TRBD1, which cannot be checked without DNA. CDR3 size: 16 residues. Germline lookup yields CDR1 DFQATT and CDR2 SNEGSKA (reference sequence). The CDR3 protein is CSARDLRGARAEKLFF.

This chain connects TRBV5-1 to TRBJ2-2; TCRdb selects TRBD1, and the lack of DNA leaves this call unchecked. This CDR3 spans 16 amino acids. From germline, CDR1 is SGHRS and CDR2 YFSETQ. The CDR3: CASTLQTGPNTGELFF.

The chain uses TRBV9 and TRBJ2-1; TCRdb outputs TRBD2, but without DNA this stays unchecked. The CDR3 runs to 16 residues. The germline V gene encodes CDR1 SGDLS and CDR2 YYNGEE. CDR3 loop: CASSPSGTSKNNEQFF.

V gene TRBV7-2 combines with J gene TRBJ2-3; checking the TCRdb D call of TRBD1 is not possible without DNA. The CDR3 runs 15 residues. The germline V gene encodes CDR1 SGHTA and CDR2 FQGNSA. The CDR3 region is CASSGTGGFTDTQYF.

This sequence joins TRBV4-2 and TRBJ2-3; TCRdb gives TRBD1 as the D gene, but with no DNA this cannot be confirmed. Germline V lookup: CDR1 LGHNA, CDR2 YNFKEQ. This CDR3 region has 15 residues. The CDR3: CASSQGTERTDTQYF.

The chain links TRBV4-2 to TRBJ1-3. Germline assignment: CDR1 LGHNA and CDR2 YNFKEQ. The CDR3 sequence is 12 residues long. The CDR3 is CASRESGNTIYF.

The chain joins TRBV28 to TRBJ2-1; the TCRdb D gene call, TRBD2, has no DNA to confirm it. CDR1 and CDR2 (germline): MDHEN, SYDVKM. CDR3 length: 13 amino acids. The CDR3 sequence: CASSLTPRDPRFF.